This TCR beta chain was identified in a study of T cells in Graves' hyperthyroidism and ophthalmopathy. Turning to the study itself: Peripheral blood specimens were obtained at initial diagnosis, prior to any treatment.

No ophthalmopathy progression within 18 months constituted stable Graves' hyperthyroidism. The authors obtained PBMCs from 7.5 to 10 ml of fresh peripheral blood. The study, taken as a whole, reports: The blood repertoire included most of the expanded thyroid clonotypes above 0.001.

As to this clonotype: Antigen: not known.

Researchers took RNA transcripts and amplified the TCR beta CDR3 regions from them. RT-PCR in the first round (using the HTBI primer set) targeted the TCR CDR3. TCRdb fed the multiplex PCR reads into MiXCR, producing one record per CDR3 protein. Among hundreds of thousands of distinct CDR3 sequences, around 13% were seen once, and the ten largest hold over 8.5%. The V gene lost 0 bases and the J gene lost 1 base, with 14 bases spanning the gap. This CDR3 is built from 17 residues. Germline assignment: CDR1 LGHNA and CDR2 YSLEER. The V call is TRBV4-3, the J call TRBJ2-3, with D possibly matching TRBD1 (5 bases). The sequenced sample was blood. The receptor was isolated from a woman younger than 30 with Graves' hyperthyroidism. Written as DNA, the CDR3 is TGCGCCAGCAGCCAAGATCCTGCAGGGTTGGGCACAGATACGCAGTATTTT. Translation gives CASSQDPAGLGTDTQYF.